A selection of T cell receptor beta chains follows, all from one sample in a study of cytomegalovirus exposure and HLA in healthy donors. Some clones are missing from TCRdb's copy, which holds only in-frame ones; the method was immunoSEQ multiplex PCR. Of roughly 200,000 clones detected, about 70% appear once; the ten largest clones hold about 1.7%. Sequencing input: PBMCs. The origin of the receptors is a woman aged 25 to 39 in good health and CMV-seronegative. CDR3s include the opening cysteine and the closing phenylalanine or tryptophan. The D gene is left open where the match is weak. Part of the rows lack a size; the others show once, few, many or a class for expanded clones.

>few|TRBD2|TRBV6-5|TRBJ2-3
TGTGCCAGCAGTTCCGTAGGAAGCGGGAGGACAGATACGCAGTATTTT
CASSSVGSGRTDTQYF
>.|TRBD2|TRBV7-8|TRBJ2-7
TGTGCCAGCAGCTTAGGCCGAATTACACCGGGACTAGCGGGAGGGCCCTACGAGCAGTACTTC
CASSLGRITPGLAGGPYEQYF
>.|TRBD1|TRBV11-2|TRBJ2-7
TGTGCCAGCAGCCTTCGCGGGGGGACAGGGGGATTCTACGAGCAGTACTTC
CASSLRGGTGGFYEQYF
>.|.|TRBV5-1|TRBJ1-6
TGCGCCAGCAGCTATCGGGGAGTTAATTCACCCCTCCACTTT
CASSYRGVNSPLHF
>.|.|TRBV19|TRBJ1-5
TGTGCCAGTAGTATACTCTTCAGGGTTAGCAATCAGCCCCAGCATTTT
CASSILFRVSNQPQHF
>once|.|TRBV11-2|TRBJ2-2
TGTGCCAGCAGCTTAGAATTAGCGGACACCGGGGAGCTGTTTTTT
CASSLELADTGELFF
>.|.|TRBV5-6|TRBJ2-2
TGTGCCAGCAGATTATCCACCGGGGAGCTGTTTTTT
CASRLSTGELFF
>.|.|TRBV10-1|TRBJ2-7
TGCGCCAGCAGTGATAATAGGCGGATTAACTCCTACGAGCAGTACTTC
CASSDNRRINSYEQYF
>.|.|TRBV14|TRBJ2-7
TGTGCCAGCAGCCATCTCGGAGGCCCCGGATCCGAGCAGTACTTC
CASSHLGGPGSEQYF
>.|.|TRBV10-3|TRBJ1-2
TGTGCCATCAGTGAGCCGGGGGGAGCTAAGTGGGGCTACACCTTC
CAISEPGGAKWGYTF
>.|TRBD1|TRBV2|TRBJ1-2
TGTGCCAGCACTACAGGGGGGTGGCAGGGCTACACCTTC
CASTTGGWQGYTF
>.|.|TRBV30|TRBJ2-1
TGTGCCTGGTCTCTCCTCAGTCCTGAGCAGTTCTTC
CAWSLLSPEQFF
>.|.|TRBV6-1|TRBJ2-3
TGTGCCAGCAGTTATTACGACAAAGATACGCAGTATTTT
CASSYYDKDTQYF